These T cell receptor beta chains were read from a single sample in a study of blood T cell repertoires in COVID-19. The protocol was immunoSEQ multiplex PCR, while the TCRdb copy is restricted to in-frame clones and leaves out a portion. Among 60,000 to 70,000 clones listed, about 74% were seen once. The sequencing input was peripheral blood. The receptors stem from a woman older than 75 with acute or convalescent COVID-19. CDR3s include the opening cysteine and the closing phenylalanine or tryptophan. Fields, in order: D gene, J gene, V gene, CDR3 protein. D genes are given only for firm matches.

>.|TRBJ2-2|TRBV5-1
CASRANTGELFF
>TRBD2|TRBJ2-7|TRBV5-4
CASSSPRGSGRAGSYEQYF
>TRBD1|TRBJ2-7|TRBV28
CASSPRAGTGVSEQYF
>TRBD2|TRBJ2-1|TRBV10-2
CASNLAGGGNEQFF
>.|TRBJ1-5|TRBV11-2
CASSLGRNQPQHF
>TRBD2|TRBJ2-7|TRBV11-3
CASAPGSGSYEQYF
>.|TRBJ1-5|TRBV7-2
CASSLVGGSNQPQHF
>TRBD1|TRBJ1-6|TRBV5-1
CASSSGDRGNSPLHF
>.|TRBJ2-7|TRBV28
CASSLPPAGYYEQYF
>TRBD2|TRBJ2-7|TRBV7-2
CASSSLAGTYEQYF
>TRBD2|TRBJ2-7|TRBV19
CASSIVLAGDYEQYF
>TRBD1|TRBJ1-5|TRBV30
CAWRVGTGGDQPQHF
>TRBD2|TRBJ2-1|TRBV5-8
CASSDRGARTSGSPFVRFF
>TRBD1|TRBJ1-4|TRBV27
CASSSDRGVPTLFF
>TRBD2|TRBJ2-1|TRBV7-2
CASSLLLAGGGEQFF
>.|TRBJ2-5|TRBV28
CASSFRGVRPQYF
>TRBD2|TRBJ2-1|TRBV7-8
CASSFLSGIFYNEQFF
>.|TRBJ2-3|TRBV19
CASSMQGWNRDTQYF
>TRBD1|TRBJ1-2|TRBV7-2
CASSLGPGQGLMTF
>TRBD2|TRBJ2-5|TRBV6-1
CASSDGLAGGWYQETQYF
>.|TRBJ1-6|TRBV28
CASSLGGINSPLHF
>TRBD2|TRBJ2-1|TRBV6-2/TRBV6-3
CASSPIPGLAGGAYNEQFF
>.|TRBJ1-2|TRBV4-3
CASSQEAGGFGYGYTF
>.|TRBJ2-1|TRBV6-5
CASSFDSISNEQFF
>TRBD2|TRBJ2-7|TRBV27
CASSIREGDYEQYF
>.|TRBJ1-1|TRBV28
CASSRTSGRVTEAFF
>.|TRBJ1-5|TRBV6-2/TRBV6-3
CASSYSMGVGTGNQPQHF
>.|TRBJ2-6|TRBV28
CASSFLRSGANVLTF
>.|TRBJ2-3|TRBV7-2
CASSLVSTDTQYF
>TRBD2|TRBJ2-2|TRBV2
CASSRLAGDTGELFF